A single sample gave rise to the 13 T cell receptor beta chains below, sequenced in a study of T cells in localized non-small cell lung cancer. Assay used: immunoSEQ multiplex PCR; TCRdb lists only in-frame clones, some missing. The sample lists 37,000 or so clones, over 75% seen once, with around 2.8% in the top ten. The sample consisted of peripheral blood, taken before any cancer treatment. All receptors derive from a woman aged 35-70 years with stage I lung adenocarcinoma.

This clone was seen just once. The V and J genes are TRBV11-2 and TRBJ2-7, with 7 bases lining up with TRBD1. Unmatched junction bases numbered 3, after V lost 5 bases and J lost 2 bases. The length of the CDR3 is 13 residues. Per the germline V gene, CDR1 is SGHAT and CDR2 is FQNNGV. The CDR3 nucleotides read TGTGCCAGCAGCCGGGACAGAGCCTACGAGCAGTACTTC. Protein sequence: CASSRDRAYEQYF. Full variable domain (missing parts from reference TRBV11-2 and TRBJ2-7): EAGVAQSPRYKIIEKRQSVAFWCNPISGHATLYWYQQILGQGPKLLIQFQNNGVVDDSQLPKDRFSAERLKGVDSTLKIQPAKLEDSAVYLCASSRDRAYEQYFGPGTRLTVT.

The CDR3 DNA is TGTGCCAGTAGATCCGGTATCCACAATGAGCAGTTCTTC. Protein sequence: CASRSGIHNEQFF. V is TRBV19 and J is TRBJ2-1; no clear D gene. V lost 6 bases and J 5 bases, leaving 11 bases between the germline ends. Germline assignment: CDR1 LNHDA and CDR2 SQIVND (reference sequence). This CDR3 has 13 residues.

Worth noting for this clone: The same CDR3 is also encoded by other DNA sequences in this sample. The chain carries TRBV18 and TRBJ1-1, with a tentative D call TRBD1 (5 bases). Between the trimmed V and J ends, which lost 2 bases and 4 bases, there was a span of 8 bases. CDR1 and CDR2 (germline): KGHSH, LQKENI. This CDR3 region has 13 residues. The CDR3 nucleotides read TGTGCCAGCTCACCAGGGAGGGGCACTGAAGCTTTCTTT. Amino acids: CASSPGRGTEAFF.

The chain has TRBV27 and TRBJ2-2, with D unclear. Germline lookup yields CDR1 MNHEY and CDR2 SMNVEV (reference sequence). V lost 1 base to trimming and J lost 4 bases, with 7 bases between them. This CDR3 comprises 14 residues. CDR3 sequence reads: CASSLLAGTGELFF. CDR3 nucleotides: TGTGCCAGCAGTTTATTAGCCGGCACCGGGGAGCTGTTTTTT.

To note about this clone: Relative to the germline gene, one junction end is altered; a read error may explain this. This chain joins TRBV6-1 and TRBJ2-7; TRBD1 aligns across 11 bases. CDR3 size: 15 residues. CDR1 and CDR2 (germline): MNHNS, SASEGT. CDR3: CASREGQGAPYEQYF. The CDR3 DNA reads TGTGCCAGCAGGGAAGGACAGGGGGCTCCCTACGAGCAGTACTTC.

The chain carries TRBV29-1 and TRBJ2-5; the match to TRBD2 covers 9 bases. Trimming at V came to 6 bases and at J to 3 bases, leaving 5 bases not matched to a gene. Germline values: CDR1 SQVTM, CDR2 ANQGSEA. The CDR3 has 13 amino acids. DNA for the CDR3: TGCAGCGTCCCTAGCGGGATAAAAGAGACCCAGTACTTC. Its translation: CSVPSGIKETQYF. The complete variable domain, with remaining parts taken from reference TRBV29-1 and TRBJ2-5, reads SAVISQKPSRDICQRGTSLTIQCQVDSQVTMMFWYRQQPGQSLTLIATANQGSEATYESGFVIDKFPISRPNLTFSTLTVSNMSPEDSSIYLCSVPSGIKETQYFGPGTRLLVL.

This chain joins TRBV7-2 and TRBJ1-5; a possible D gene is TRBD1 (6 bases). This CDR3 contains 14 residues. CDR1 and CDR2 (germline): SGHTA, FQGNSA. With 3 bases removed from V and 7 bases from J, the gap between germline ends came to 13 bases. The CDR3 spells CASSFFGGGQPQHF. CDR3 nucleotides: TGTGCCAGCAGCTTTTTTGGGGGCGGACAGCCCCAGCATTTT.

The chain's CDR3 is CASSAGGGTDTQYF. CDR3 DNA sequence: TGTGCCAGCAGCGCGGGGGGGGGCACAGATACGCAGTATTTT. The chain recombines TRBV9 with TRBJ2-3; 8 nucleotides align to TRBD2. The CDR3 consists of 14 residues. The J segment lost 1 base and the V segment lost 3 bases, leaving 1 base of the junction unmatched. Germline CDR1 reads SGDLS; CDR2 reads YYNGEE. Full variable domain (rest looked up from reference TRBV9 and TRBJ2-3): DSGVTQTPKHLITATGQRVTLRCSPRSGDLSVYWYQQSLDQGLQFLIQYYNGEERAKGNILERFSAQQFPDLHSELNLSSLELGDSALYFCASSAGGGTDTQYFGPGTRLTVL.

In its sample, this clone was seen a few times. The junction departs from germline at one end; a sequencing error may be responsible. V and J are TRBV7-7 and TRBJ1-4; possible D gene TRBD1, 5 bases. This CDR3 contains 15 residues. Germline loops: CDR1 SSHAT, CDR2 FNYEAQ (reference sequence). CDR3 DNA: TGTGCTAGCAGCTTAGGGGTCACAACTAATGAAAAACTGTTTTTT. Its translation: CASSLGVTTNEKLFF.

The V call is TRBV5-4, the J call TRBJ2-1; 14 positions agree with TRBD2. CDR3 size: 16 residues. With 3 bases clipped from V and 7 bases from J, the junction kept 6 bases outside the gene matches. Germline V lookup: CDR1 SGHNT, CDR2 YYREEE (reference sequence). The CDR3 DNA reads TGTGCCAGCAGCTCGGGACTAGCGGGAGTAGGGAATGAGCAGTTCTTC. Translation: CASSSGLAGVGNEQFF. Variable domain in full (rest from reference TRBV5-4 and TRBJ2-1): ETGVTQSPTHLIKTRGQQVTLRCSSQSGHNTVSWYQQALGQGPQFIFQYYREEENGRGNFPPRFSGLQFPNYSSELNVNALELDDSALYLCASSSGLAGVGNEQFFGPGTRLTVL.

J is TRBJ2-3 and V is TRBV6-1; 7 nucleotides line up with TRBD2. The ends lost 4 bases at V and 4 bases at J; junction bases unmatched: 8. The CDR3 is 15 amino acids. Germline lookup yields CDR1 MNHNS and CDR2 SASEGT. CDR3 sequence (DNA): TGTGCCAGCAGTGCGACTAGCCGGGGCGCAGATACGCAGTATTTT. It specifies CASSATSRGADTQYF.

V is TRBV6-1 and J is TRBJ2-1; TRBD2 matches at 7 bases. V shed 4 bases and J 6 bases; nucleotides not matched to a gene: 6. CDR3 length: 14 amino acids. In germline, CDR1 is MNHNS, CDR2 SASEGT. The CDR3 reads CASSGGPSGNEQFF. In DNA, the CDR3 is TGTGCCAGCAGTGGGGGACCTAGCGGCAATGAGCAGTTCTTC.

This chain links TRBV5-1 with TRBJ2-2; a possible D gene is TRBD2 (6 bases). CDR1 and CDR2 from the germline V gene are SGHRS and YFSETQ. The length of the CDR3 is 14 residues. Deletions cut 6 bases from V and 5 bases from J, with 14 bases between. The CDR3 DNA is TGCGCCAGCAAGGAGGGGCTCGGTACCGGGGAGCTGTTTTTT. As protein: CASKEGLGTGELFF.